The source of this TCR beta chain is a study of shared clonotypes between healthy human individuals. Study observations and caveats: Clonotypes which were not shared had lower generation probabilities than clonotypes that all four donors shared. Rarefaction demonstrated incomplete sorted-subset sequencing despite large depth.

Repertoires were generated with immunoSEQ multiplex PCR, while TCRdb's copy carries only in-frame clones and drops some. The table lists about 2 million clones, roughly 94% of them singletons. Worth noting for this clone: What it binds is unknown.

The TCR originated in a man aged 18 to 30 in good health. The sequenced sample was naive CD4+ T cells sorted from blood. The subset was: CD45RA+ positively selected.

As DNA, the CDR3 is TGTGCCAGCAGCTCTCTATCGGGTGCCGGGGAGCTGTTTTTT. As protein: CASSSLSGAGELFF. The chain recombines TRBV5-6 with TRBJ2-2; D gene unclear. Per germline, CDR1 SGHDT and CDR2 YYEEEE. The CDR3 totals 14 residues. The V end was cut by 3 bases, the J end by 6 bases, with 12 bases between.